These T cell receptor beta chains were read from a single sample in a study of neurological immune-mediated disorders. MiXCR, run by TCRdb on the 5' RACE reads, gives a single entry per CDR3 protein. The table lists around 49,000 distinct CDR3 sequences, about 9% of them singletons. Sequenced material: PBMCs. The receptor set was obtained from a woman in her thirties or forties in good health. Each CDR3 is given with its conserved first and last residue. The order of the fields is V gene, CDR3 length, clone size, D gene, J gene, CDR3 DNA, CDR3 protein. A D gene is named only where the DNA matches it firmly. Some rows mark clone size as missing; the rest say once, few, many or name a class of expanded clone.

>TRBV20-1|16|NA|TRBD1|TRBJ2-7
TGCAGTGCTAGGAGGGCCGGACAGGTTGACTCCTACGAGCAGTACTTC
CSARRAGQVDSYEQYF
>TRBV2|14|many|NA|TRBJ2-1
TGTGCCAGCAGTGGGGCAGGGGCATACAATGAGCAGTTCTTC
CASSGAGAYNEQFF
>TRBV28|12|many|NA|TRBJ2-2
TGTGCCAGCAGTACCCCGACCGGGGAGCTGTTTTTT
CASSTPTGELFF
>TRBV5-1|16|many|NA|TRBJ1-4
TGCGCCAGCAGCTTGTGGACCGGGACTCCTAATGAAAAACTGTTTTTT
CASSLWTGTPNEKLFF
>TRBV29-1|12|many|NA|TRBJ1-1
TGCAGCGCCAATGCCATGCTCACTGAAGCTTTCTTT
CSANAMLTEAFF
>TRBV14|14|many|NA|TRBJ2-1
TGTGCCAGCAGCCAAGATAGTGGGCCAAATGAGCAGTTCTTC
CASSQDSGPNEQFF
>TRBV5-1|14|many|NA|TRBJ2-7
TGCGCCAGCAGCTTGGATGGTCGGCCCTACGAGCAGTACTTC
CASSLDGRPYEQYF
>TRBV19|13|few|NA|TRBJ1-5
TGTGCCAGTAGTATTTCGAGCAATCAGCCCCAGCATTTT
CASSISSNQPQHF
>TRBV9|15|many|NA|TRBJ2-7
TGTGCCAGCAGCCTCGGGCTAGCGATCGCCTACGAGCAGTACTTC
CASSLGLAIAYEQYF
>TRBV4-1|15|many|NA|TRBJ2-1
TGCGCCAGCAGCCAAGGAGCAACTACAAGGAATGAGCAGTTCTTC
CASSQGATTRNEQFF
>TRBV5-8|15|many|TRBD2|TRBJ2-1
TGTGCCAGCAGCTTGGGACTAGCGGGAGGGAATGAGCAGTTCTTC
CASSLGLAGGNEQFF
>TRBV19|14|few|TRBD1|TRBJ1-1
TGTGCCAGTAGTGAAGGACAGGGTAACACTGAAGCTTTCTTT
CASSEGQGNTEAFF
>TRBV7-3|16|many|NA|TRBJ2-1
TGTGCCAGCAGTCACCGGAGGGGGGACTCCTACAATGAGCAGTTCTTC
CASSHRRGDSYNEQFF
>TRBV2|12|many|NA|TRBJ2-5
TGTGCCAGCAGTGAATCGCGGGAGACCCAGTACTTC
CASSESRETQYF
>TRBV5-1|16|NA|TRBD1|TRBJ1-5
TGCGCCAGCAGCTTAAGACCAGGGGGCGGCAATCAGCCCCAGCATTTT
CASSLRPGGGNQPQHF